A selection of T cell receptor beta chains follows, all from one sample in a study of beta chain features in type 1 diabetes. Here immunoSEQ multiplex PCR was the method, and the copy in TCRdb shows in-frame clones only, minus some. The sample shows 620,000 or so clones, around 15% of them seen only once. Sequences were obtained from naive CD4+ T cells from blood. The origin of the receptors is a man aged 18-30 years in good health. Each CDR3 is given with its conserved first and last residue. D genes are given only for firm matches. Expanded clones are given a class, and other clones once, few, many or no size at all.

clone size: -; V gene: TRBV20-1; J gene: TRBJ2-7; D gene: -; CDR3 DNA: TGCAGTGTTCCAGCCAGGGACGAGCAGTACTTC; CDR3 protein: CSVPARDEQYF
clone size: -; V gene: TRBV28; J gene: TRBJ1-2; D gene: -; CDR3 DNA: TGTGCCAGCAGTAACAATGGCTACACCTTC; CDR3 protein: CASSNNGYTF
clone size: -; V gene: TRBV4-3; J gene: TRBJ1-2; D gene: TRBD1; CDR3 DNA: TGCGCCAGCAGCCAAGATACCGGGACAGCGCAGATTGCCTACACCTTC; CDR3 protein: CASSQDTGTAQIAYTF
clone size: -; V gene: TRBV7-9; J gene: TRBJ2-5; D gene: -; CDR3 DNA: TGTGCCAGCAGCCTACCGGACATCCAAGAGACCCAGTACTTC; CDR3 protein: CASSLPDIQETQYF
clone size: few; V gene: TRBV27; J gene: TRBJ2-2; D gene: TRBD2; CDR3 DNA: TGTGCCAGCAGTACCAGACTAGCGGGAGGTAACACCGGGGAGCTGTTTTTT; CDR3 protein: CASSTRLAGGNTGELFF
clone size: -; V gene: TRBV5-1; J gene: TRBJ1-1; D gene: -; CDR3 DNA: TGCGCCAGCAGCTTGGACAGGGACACTGAAGCTTTCTTT; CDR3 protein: CASSLDRDTEAFF
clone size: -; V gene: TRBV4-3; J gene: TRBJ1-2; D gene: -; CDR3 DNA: TGCGCCAGCAGCCAAGCTCGGGATGTCTATGGCTACACCTTC; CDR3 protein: CASSQARDVYGYTF
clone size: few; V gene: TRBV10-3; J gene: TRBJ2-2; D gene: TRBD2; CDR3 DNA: TGTGCCATCAGTGCCTCCGGGACTAGCAGGGGCGGGGAGCTGTTTTTT; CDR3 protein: CAISASGTSRGGELFF
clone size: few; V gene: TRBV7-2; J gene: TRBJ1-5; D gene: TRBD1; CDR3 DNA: TGTGCCAGCGGGGCAGGGGGCTATCAGCCCCAGCATTTT; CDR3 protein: CASGAGGYQPQHF
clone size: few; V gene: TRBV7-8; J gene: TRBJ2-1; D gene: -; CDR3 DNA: TGTGCCAGCAGCCAGGGATGGCAGACAAGACTGAACAATGAGCAGTTCTTC; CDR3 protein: CASSQGWQTRLNNEQFF
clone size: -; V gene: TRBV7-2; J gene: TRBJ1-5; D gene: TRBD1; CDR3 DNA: TGTGCCAGCACCGGGACAGGACGTAGCAATCAGCCCCAGCATTTT; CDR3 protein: CASTGTGRSNQPQHF
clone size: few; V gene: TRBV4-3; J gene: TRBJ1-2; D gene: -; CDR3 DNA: TGCGCCAGCAGCCAAGCGTATGGGGGGCAGGACTATGGCTACACCTTC; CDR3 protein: CASSQAYGGQDYGYTF
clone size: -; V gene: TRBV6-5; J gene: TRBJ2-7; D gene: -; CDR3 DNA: TGTGCCAGCAGTTACTGGGGAGGCGAGCAGTACTTC; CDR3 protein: CASSYWGGEQYF
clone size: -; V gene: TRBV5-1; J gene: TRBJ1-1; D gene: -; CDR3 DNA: TGCGCCAGCAGCTTGGCAGGGAGCGGCACTGAAGCTTTCTTT; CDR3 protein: CASSLAGSGTEAFF
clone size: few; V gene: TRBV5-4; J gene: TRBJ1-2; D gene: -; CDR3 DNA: TGTGCCAGCAGCTTCAAGAGCAACTATGGCTACACCTTC; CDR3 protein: CASSFKSNYGYTF
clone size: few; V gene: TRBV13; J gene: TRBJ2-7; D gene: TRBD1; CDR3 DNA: TGTGCCAGCAGCTTCATGGACAGGGGGCTGGACGAGCAGTACTTC; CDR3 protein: CASSFMDRGLDEQYF
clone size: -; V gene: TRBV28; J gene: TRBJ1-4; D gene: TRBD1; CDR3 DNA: TGTGCCAGCAGAAGGGACAGGGGGCTTGAAAAACTGTTTTTT; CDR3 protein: CASRRDRGLEKLFF
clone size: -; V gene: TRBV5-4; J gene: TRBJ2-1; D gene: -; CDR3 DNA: TGTGCCAGCAGCTTGGACCCCCCAGCGGGTAGGGAGCAGTTCTTC; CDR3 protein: CASSLDPPAGREQFF
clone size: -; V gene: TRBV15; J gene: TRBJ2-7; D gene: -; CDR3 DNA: TGTGCCACCAGCAGAGGAGGGATGCAATCCTACGAGCAGTACTTC; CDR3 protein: CATSRGGMQSYEQYF
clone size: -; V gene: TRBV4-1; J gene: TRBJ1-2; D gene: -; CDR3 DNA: TGCGCCAGCAGCCAAGAGGCCCTCTCCCTTAATCGCTACACCTTC; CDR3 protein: CASSQEALSLNRYTF
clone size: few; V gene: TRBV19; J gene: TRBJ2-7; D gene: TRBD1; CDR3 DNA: TGTGCCAGTAGTATGGGGACAGTCAATACCTACGAGCAGTACTTC; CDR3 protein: CASSMGTVNTYEQYF
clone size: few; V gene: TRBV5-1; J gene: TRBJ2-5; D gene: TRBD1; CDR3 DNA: TGCGCCAGTAGAGACAGGGCTCAGGAGACCCAGTACTTC; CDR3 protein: CASRDRAQETQYF
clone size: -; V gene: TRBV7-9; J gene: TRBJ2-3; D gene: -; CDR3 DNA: TGTGCCAGCACGGGATCCACAGATACGCAGTATTTT; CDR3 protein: CASTGSTDTQYF
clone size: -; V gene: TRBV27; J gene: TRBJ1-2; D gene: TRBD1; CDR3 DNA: TGTGCCAGCAGAGGGACAGGTCGGTTCGCGGGCGGCTACACCTTC; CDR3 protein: CASRGTGRFAGGYTF
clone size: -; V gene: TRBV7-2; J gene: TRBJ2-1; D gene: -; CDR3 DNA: TGTGCCAGCAGAAGCCCAGGACAATCCTACAATGAGCAGTTCTTC; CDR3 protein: CASRSPGQSYNEQFF
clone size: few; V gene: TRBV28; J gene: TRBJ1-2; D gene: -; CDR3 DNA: TGTGCCAGCAGCCTGACCGGGACTCTAGGCGGCTACACCTTC; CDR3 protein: CASSLTGTLGGYTF
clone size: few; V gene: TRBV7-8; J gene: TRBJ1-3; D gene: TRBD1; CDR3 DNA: TGTGCCAGCAGCGAAGGAGAGGGACAGGGGATCGGCCCTGGAAACACCATATATTTT; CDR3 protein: CASSEGEGQGIGPGNTIYF
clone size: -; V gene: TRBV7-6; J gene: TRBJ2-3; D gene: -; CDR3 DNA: TGTGCCAGCAGCTTAGCGTACAGGGCCACACACACAGATACGCAGTATTTT; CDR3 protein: CASSLAYRATHTDTQYF
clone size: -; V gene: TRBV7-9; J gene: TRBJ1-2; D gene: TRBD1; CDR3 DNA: TGTGCCAGCACTGTGACAGGGGATTTTAACTATGGCTACACCTTC; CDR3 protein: CASTVTGDFNYGYTF
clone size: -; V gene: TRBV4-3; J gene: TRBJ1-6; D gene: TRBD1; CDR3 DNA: TGCGCCAGCAGCCAAGAACCAGGGGGCAGTTCACCCCTCCACTTT; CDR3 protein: CASSQEPGGSSPLHF
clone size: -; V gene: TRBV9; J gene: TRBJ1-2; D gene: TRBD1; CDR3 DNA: TGTGCCAGCAGCGTAGCCCCTCTAGACAGGGACGGCTACACCTTC; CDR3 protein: CASSVAPLDRDGYTF
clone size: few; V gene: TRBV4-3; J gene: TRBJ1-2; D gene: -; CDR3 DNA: TGCGCCAGCAGCCAAGAACGGGGGAATGGCTACACCTTC; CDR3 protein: CASSQERGNGYTF
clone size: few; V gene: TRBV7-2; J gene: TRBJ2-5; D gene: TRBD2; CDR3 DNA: TGTGCCAGCAGCGGACTAGCGGGAGAGAGTAGGACCCAGTACTTC; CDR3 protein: CASSGLAGESRTQYF
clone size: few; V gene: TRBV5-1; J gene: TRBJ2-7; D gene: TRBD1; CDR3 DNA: TGCGCCAGCAGCACCGGACAGGTCTACGAGCAGTACTTC; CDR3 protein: CASSTGQVYEQYF
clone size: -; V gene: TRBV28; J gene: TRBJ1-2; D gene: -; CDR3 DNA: TGTGCCAGCAGTTGGACGCGGTATGGCTACACCTTC; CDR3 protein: CASSWTRYGYTF
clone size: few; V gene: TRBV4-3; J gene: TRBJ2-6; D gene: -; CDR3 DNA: TGCGCCAGCAGCCAGGGTCTTGAGAGGGCCAACGTCCTGACTTTC; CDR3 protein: CASSQGLERANVLTF
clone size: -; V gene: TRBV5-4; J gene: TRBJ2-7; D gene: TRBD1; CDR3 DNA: TGTGCCAGCAGCGAAGGGACAGCCGAGCAGTACTTC; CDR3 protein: CASSEGTAEQYF
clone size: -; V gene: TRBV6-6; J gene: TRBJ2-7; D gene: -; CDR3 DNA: TGTGCCAGCAGTTACTACGGTTCATCCTACGAGCAGTACTTC; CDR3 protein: CASSYYGSSYEQYF
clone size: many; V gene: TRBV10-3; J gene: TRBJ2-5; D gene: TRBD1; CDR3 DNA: TGTGCCATCAGTGAGCTCGGGACAGGTCAAGAGACCCAGTACTTC; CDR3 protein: CAISELGTGQETQYF
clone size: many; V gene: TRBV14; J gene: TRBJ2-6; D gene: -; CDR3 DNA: TGTGCCAGCAGCCCCCGCGGGAACCCCATGGCCAACGTCCTGACTTTC; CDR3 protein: CASSPRGNPMANVLTF
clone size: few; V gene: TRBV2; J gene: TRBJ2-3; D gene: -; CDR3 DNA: TGTGCCAGCAACTGGCCCCCAGATACGCAGTATTTT; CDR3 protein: CASNWPPDTQYF
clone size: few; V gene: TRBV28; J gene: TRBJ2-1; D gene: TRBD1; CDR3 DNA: TGTGCCAGCAGCCGACCGGGACAGGGCTACAATGAGCAGTTCTTC; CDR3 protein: CASSRPGQGYNEQFF
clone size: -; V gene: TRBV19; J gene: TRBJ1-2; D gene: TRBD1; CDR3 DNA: TGTGCCAGTCAGGGGCAGGGGGCCTATGGCTACACCTTC; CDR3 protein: CASQGQGAYGYTF
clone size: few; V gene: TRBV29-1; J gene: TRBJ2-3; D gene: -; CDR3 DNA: TGCAGCGCTTGTTGGGGCATAGCAGATACGCAGTATTTT; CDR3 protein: CSACWGIADTQYF
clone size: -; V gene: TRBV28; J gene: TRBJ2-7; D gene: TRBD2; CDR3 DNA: TGTGCCAGCAGAAGCGGGAGGCTTTACGAGCAGTACTTC; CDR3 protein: CASRSGRLYEQYF
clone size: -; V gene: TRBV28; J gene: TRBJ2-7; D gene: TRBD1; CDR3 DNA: TGTGCCAGCAGCGGGACAGGGAGGGGCGAGCAGTACTTC; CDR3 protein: CASSGTGRGEQYF
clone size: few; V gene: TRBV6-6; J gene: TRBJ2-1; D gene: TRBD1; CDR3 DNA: TGTGCCAGCAGGTGGACAGGTCCTTGGAATGAGCAGTTCTTC; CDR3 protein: CASRWTGPWNEQFF
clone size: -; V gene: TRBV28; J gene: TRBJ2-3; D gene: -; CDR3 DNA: TGTGCCAGCAGTGCCCGAGGGGATACGCAGTATTTT; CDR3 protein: CASSARGDTQYF
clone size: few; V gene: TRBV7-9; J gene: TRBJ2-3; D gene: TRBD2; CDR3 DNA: TGTGCCAGCAGCGGGACTAGCGGGAAATCCACAGATACGCAGTATTTT; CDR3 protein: CASSGTSGKSTDTQYF
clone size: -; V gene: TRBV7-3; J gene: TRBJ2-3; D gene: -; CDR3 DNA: TGTGCCAGCAGCTCCCCAAAAGGTGGGGGCCGCGAGTGGGTTACGCAGTATTTT; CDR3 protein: CASSSPKGGGREWVTQYF
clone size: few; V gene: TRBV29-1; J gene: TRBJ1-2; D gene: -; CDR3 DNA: TGCAGCGTTGGCAACTATGGCTACACCTTC; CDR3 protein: CSVGNYGYTF
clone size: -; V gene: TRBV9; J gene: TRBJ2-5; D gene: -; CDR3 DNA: TGTGCCAGCAGCGTAGCTCGGGGTTGGAGTAGCGGTGGTAGGGAGACCCAGTACTTC; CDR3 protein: CASSVARGWSSGGRETQYF
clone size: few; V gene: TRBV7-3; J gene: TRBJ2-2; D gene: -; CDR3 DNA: TGTGCCAGCAGCTTATTGTCCGGGGAGCTGTTTTTT; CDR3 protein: CASSLLSGELFF
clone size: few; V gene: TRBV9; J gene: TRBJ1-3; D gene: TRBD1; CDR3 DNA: TGTGCCAGCAGCGTAGCAGGGGGGTCAGCTGGAAACACCATATATTTT; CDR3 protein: CASSVAGGSAGNTIYF
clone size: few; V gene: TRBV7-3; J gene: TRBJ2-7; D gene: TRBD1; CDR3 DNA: TGTGCCAGCAGCTTAGGGACAGGGAAGTTCGAGCAGTACTTC; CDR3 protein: CASSLGTGKFEQYF
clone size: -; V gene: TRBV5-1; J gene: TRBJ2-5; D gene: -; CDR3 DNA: TGCGCCAGCAGCTTGAAGGACGGACAAGAGACCCAGTACTTC; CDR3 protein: CASSLKDGQETQYF
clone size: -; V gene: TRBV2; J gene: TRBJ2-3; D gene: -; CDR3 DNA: TGTGCCAGCAGAGGCGGCTTTAGCACAGATACGCAGTATTTT; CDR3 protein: CASRGGFSTDTQYF
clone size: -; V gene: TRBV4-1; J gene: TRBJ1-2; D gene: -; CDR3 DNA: TGCGCCAGCAGCCGGGTGACTAACTATGGCTACACCTTC; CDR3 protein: CASSRVTNYGYTF
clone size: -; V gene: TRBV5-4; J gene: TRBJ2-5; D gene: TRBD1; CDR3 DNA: TGTGCCAGCAAGGGACAGGGCCAAGAGACCCAGTACTTC; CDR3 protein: CASKGQGQETQYF
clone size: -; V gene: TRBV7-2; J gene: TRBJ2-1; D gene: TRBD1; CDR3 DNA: TGTGCCAGCAGCCCCCGAGGGACAGGGGGAAATGAGCAGTTCTTC; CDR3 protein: CASSPRGTGGNEQFF